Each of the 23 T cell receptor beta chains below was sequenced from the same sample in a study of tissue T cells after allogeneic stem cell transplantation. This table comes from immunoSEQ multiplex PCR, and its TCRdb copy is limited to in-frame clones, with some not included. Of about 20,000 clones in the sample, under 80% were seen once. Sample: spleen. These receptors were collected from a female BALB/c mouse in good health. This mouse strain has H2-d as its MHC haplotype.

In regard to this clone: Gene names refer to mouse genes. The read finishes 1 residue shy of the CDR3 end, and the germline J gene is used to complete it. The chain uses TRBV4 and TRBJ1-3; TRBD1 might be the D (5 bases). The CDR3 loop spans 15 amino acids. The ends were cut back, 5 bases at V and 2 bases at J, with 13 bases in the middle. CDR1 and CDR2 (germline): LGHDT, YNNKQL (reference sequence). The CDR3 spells CASSLREHAGNTLYF. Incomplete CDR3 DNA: TGTGCCAGCAGCCTCAGGGAGCACGCTGGAAATACGCTCTAT.

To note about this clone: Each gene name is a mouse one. The covered CDR3 bases are TGTGCCAGCAGTGGGGATAACACCTTGTAC. This codes for CASSGDNTLY. From start to end, the CDR3 is CASSGDNTLYF. The chain carries TRBV14 and TRBJ2-4; D remains ambiguous. The read finishes 1 residue shy of the CDR3 end, and the germline J gene is used to complete it. The germline gives CDR1 SGHDT, CDR2 FRDEAV. V was shortened by 4 bases and J by 6 bases, with 6 bases between the two germline ends. CDR3 length: 11 residues.

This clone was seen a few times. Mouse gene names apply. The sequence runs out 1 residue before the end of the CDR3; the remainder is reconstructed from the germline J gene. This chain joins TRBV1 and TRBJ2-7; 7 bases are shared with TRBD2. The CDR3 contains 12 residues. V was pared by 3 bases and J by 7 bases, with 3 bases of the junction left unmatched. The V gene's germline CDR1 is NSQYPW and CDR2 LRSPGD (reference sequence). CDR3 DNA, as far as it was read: TGCACCTGCAGTGCCTGGGGGATGGAACAGTAC. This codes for CTCSAWGMEQY. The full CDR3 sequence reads CTCSAWGMEQYF.

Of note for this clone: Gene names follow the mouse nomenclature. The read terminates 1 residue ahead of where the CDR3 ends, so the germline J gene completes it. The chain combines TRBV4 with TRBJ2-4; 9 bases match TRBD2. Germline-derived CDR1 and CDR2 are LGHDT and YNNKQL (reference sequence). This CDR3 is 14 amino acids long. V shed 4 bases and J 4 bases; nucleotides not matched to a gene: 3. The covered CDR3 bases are TGTGCCAGCAGCTTTCTGGGGGGGGAAAACACCTTGTAC. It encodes CASSFLGGENTLY. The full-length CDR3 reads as CASSFLGGENTLYF.

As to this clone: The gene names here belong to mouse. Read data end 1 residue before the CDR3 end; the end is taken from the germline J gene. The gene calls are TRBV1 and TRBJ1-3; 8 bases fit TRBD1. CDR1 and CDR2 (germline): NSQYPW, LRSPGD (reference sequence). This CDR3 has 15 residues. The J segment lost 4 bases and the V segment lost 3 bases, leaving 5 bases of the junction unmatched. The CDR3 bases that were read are TGCACCTGCAGTGCGCAGACAGGGGTGGGAAATACGCTCTAT. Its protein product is CTCSAQTGVGNTLY. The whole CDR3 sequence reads CTCSAQTGVGNTLYF.

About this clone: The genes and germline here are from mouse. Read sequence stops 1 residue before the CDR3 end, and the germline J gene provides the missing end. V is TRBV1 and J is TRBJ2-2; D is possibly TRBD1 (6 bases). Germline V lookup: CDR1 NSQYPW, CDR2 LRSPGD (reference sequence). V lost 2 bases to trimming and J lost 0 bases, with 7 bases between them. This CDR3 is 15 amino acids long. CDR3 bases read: TGCACCTGCAGTGCACCAGGGGCAAACACCGGGCAGCTCTAC. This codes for CTCSAPGANTGQLY. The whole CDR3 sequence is CTCSAPGANTGQLYF.

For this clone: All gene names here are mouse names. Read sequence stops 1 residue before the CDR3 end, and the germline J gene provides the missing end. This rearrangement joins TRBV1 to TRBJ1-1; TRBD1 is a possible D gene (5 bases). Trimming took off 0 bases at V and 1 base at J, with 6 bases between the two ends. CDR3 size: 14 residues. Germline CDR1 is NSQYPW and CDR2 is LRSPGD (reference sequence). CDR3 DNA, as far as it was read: TGCACCTGCAGTGCAGATCAGGGGAACACAGAAGTCTTC. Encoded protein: CTCSADQGNTEVF. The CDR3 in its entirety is CTCSADQGNTEVFF. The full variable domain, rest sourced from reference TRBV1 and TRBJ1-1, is VTLLEQNPRWRLVPRGQAVNLRCILKNSQYPWMSWYQQDLQKQLQWLFTLRSPGDKEVKSLPGADYLATRVTDTELRLQVANMSQGRTLYCTCSADQGNTEVFFGKGTRLTVV.

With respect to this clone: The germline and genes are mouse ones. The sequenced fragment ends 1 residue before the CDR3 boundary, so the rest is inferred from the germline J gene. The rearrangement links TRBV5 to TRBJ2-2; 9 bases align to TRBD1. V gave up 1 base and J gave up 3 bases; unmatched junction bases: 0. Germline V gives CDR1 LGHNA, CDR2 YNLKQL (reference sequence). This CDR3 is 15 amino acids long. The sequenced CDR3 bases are TGTGCCAGCAGCCAAGGACAGGGGGACACCGGGCAGCTCTAC. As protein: CASSQGQGDTGQLY. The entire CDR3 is CASSQGQGDTGQLYF.

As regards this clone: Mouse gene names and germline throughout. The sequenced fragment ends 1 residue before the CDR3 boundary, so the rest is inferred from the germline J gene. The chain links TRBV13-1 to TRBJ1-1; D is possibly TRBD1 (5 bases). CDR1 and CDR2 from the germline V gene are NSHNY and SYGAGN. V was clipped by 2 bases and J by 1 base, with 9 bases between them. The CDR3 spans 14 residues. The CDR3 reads CASSEPGRNTEVFF. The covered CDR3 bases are TGTGCCAGCAGTGAGCCGGGACGGAACACAGAAGTCTTC.

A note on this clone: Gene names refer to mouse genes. CDR3 residues: CAVGGLQDTQYF. The CDR3 bases that were read are TGTGCCGTGGGGGGCCTCCAAGACACCCAGTAC. The chain uses TRBV31 and TRBJ2-5; possible D gene TRBD2, 7 bases. The sequence runs out 1 residue before the end of the CDR3; the remainder is reconstructed from the germline J gene. Per the germline V gene, CDR1 is GKSSPN and CDR2 is SITVG. Trimming removed 8 bases from V and 2 bases from J, with 11 bases in between. The CDR3 is 12 amino acids. Combining the CDR3 with reference TRBV31 and TRBJ2-5 gives the whole variable domain AQTIHQWPVAEIKAVGSPLSLGCTIKGKSSPNLYWYWQATGGTLQQLFYSITVGQVESVVQLNLSASRPKDDQFILSTEKLLLSHSGFYLCAVGGLQDTQYFGPGTRLLVL.

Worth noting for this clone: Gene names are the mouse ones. The DNA read from the CDR3 is TGTGCCTGGAGACCAGGGGGCCCCTATAATTCGCCCCTCTAC. Its translation: CAWRPGGPYNSPLY. The full CDR3 sequence reads CAWRPGGPYNSPLYF. V usage is TRBV31 and J usage is TRBJ1-6; 8 bases match TRBD1. The read terminates 1 residue ahead of where the CDR3 ends, so the germline J gene completes it. TRBJ1-6 is an ORF; its function is uncertain. The CDR3 loop spans 15 amino acids. Germline values: CDR1 GKSSPN, CDR2 SITVG. With 3 bases clipped from V and 2 bases from J, the junction kept 3 bases outside the gene matches.

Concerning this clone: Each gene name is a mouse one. The CDR3 here is CASSSRGEEVFF. The CDR3 bases that were read are TGTGCTAGCAGTAGTCGGGGGGAAGAAGTCTTC. The gene calls are TRBV17 and TRBJ1-1; D is perhaps TRBD1 (5 bases). From the germline J gene comes the end of the CDR3, since the read stops 1 residue before it. In germline, CDR1 is MNHDT, CDR2 YYDKIL. The CDR3 loop spans 12 amino acids. Trimming pared 3 bases from V and 7 bases from J, leaving 9 bases between.

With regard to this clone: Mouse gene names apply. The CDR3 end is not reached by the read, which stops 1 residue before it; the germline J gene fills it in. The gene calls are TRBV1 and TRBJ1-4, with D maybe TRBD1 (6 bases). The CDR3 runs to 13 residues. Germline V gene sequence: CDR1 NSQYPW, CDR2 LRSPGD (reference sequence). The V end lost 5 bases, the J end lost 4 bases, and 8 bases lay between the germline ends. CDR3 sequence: CTCSSQGNERLFF. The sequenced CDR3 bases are TGCACCTGCAGTTCACAGGGCAACGAAAGATTATTT.

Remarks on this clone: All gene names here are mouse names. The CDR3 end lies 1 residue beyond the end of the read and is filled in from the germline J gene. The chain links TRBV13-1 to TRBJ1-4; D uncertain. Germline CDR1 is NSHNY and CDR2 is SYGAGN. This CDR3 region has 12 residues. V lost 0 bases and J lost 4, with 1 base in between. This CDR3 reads CASSDDNERLFF. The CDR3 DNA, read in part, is TGTGCCAGCAGTGATGACAACGAAAGATTATTT.

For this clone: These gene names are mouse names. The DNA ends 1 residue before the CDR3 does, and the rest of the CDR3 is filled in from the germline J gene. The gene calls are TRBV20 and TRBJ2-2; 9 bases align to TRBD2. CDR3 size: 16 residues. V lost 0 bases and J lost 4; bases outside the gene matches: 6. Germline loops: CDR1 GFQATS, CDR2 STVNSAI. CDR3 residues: CGARDMGGRSTGQLYF. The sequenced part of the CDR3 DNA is TGTGGTGCTAGGGATATGGGGGGGCGCTCCACCGGGCAGCTCTAC.

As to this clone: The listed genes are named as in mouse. The sequenced part of the CDR3 DNA is TGTGCCAGCAGCCACCGGGACAGGGGAGACACCCAGTAC. Protein product: CASSHRDRGDTQY. The whole CDR3 protein is CASSHRDRGDTQYF. This chain connects TRBV2 to TRBJ2-5, with 10 positions matching TRBD1. The DNA ends 1 residue before the CDR3 does, and the rest of the CDR3 is filled in from the germline J gene. The trim removed 3 bases at V and 5 bases at J, leaving 2 bases unmatched. The CDR3 contains 14 residues. The germline CDR1 and CDR2 sequences are LGHNA and YSYQKL.

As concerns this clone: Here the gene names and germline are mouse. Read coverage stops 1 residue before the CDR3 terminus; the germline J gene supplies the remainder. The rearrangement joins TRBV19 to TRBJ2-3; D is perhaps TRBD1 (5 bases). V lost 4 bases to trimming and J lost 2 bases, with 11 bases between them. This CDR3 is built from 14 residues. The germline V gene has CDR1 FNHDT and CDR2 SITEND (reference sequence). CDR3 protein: CASSVIRDAETLYF. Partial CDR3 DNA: TGTGCCAGCAGTGTTATCAGGGATGCAGAAACGCTGTAT.

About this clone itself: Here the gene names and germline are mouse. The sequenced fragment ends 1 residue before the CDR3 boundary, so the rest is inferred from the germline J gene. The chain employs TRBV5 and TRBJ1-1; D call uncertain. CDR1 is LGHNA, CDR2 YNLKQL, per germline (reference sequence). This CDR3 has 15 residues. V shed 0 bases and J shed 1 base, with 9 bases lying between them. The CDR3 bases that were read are TGTGCCAGCAGCCAAGATTTGGGAGGGAACACAGAAGTCTTC. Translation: CASSQDLGGNTEVF. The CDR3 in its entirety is CASSQDLGGNTEVFF.

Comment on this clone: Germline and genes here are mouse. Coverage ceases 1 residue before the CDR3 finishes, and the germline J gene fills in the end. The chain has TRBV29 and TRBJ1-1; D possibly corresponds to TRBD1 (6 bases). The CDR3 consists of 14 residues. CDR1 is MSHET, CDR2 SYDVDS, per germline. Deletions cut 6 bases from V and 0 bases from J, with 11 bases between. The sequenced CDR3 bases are TGTGCTAGCAGCTGGGGGGGCCCAAACACAGAAGTCTTC. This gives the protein CASSWGGPNTEVF. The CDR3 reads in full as CASSWGGPNTEVFF. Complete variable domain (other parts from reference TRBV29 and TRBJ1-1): DMKVTQMPRYLIKRMGENVLLECGQDMSHETMYWYRQDPGLGLQLIYISYDVDSNSEGDIPKGYRVSRKKREHFSLILDSAKTNQTSVYFCASSWGGPNTEVFFGKGTRLTVV.

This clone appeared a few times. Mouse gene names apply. The CDR3 sequence: CAWSLGHNQAPLF. The covered CDR3 bases are TGTGCCTGGAGTTTAGGACATAACCAGGCTCCGCTT. The chain joins TRBV31 to TRBJ1-5, with D maybe TRBD1 (5 bases). Read data end 1 residue before the CDR3 end; the end is taken from the germline J gene. The CDR3 has 13 amino acids. V lost 2 bases to trimming and J lost 4 bases, with 9 bases between them. Germline CDR1 GKSSPN, CDR2 SITVG.

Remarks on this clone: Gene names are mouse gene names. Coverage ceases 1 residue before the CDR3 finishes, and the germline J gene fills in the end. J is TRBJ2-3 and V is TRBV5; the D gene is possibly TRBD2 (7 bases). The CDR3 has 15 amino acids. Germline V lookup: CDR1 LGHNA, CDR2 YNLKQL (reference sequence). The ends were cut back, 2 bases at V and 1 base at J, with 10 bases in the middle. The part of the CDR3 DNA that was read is TGTGCCAGCAGCCAAACAGGGACTGGTGCAGAAACGCTGTAT. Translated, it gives CASSQTGTGAETLY. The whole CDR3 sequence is CASSQTGTGAETLYF.

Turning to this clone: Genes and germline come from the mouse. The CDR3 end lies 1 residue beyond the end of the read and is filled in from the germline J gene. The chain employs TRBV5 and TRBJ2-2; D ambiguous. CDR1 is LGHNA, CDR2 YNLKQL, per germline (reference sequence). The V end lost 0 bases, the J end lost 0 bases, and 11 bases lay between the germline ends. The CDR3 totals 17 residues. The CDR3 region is CASSQDEGRSNTGQLYF. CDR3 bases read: TGTGCCAGCAGCCAAGATGAGGGCAGGTCAAACACCGGGCAGCTCTAC.

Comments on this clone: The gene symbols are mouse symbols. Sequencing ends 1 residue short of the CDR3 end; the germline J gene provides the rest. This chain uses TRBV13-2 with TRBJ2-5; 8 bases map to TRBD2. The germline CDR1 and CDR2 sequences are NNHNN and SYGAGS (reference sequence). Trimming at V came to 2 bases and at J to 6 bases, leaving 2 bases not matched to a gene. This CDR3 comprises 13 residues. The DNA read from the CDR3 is TGTGCCAGCGGTGAGGCTGGGGGGGACACCCAGTAC. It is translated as CASGEAGGDTQY. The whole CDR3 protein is CASGEAGGDTQYF.